This TCR beta chain was found in a study of Ad26.COV2.S vaccination and SARS-CoV-2 variants (dated by TCRdb to the early 2020s). With regard to the full study: Donors in the vaccine arm were drawn from COV1001, a multicentre, randomized, double-blind, placebo-controlled phase I-IIa trial testing Ad26.COV2.S in healthy adults. A total of roughly 30 samples were included in the TCR-sequenced set, comprising approximately 20 Ad26.COV2.S vaccine recipients, 5 placebo recipients and 8 SARS-CoV-2 convalescent individuals. Ad26.COV2.S was administered intramuscularly at 5 x 10^10 or 1 x 10^11 viral particles, either as a single shot or as two shots given 56 days apart. TCRbeta repertoire sequencing was used to assess the specificity and breadth of SARS-CoV-2-reactive T cell receptors after Ad26.COV2.S vaccination. Blinding of investigators to trial group allocation was maintained during experiments and outcome assessment. Participants in the trial were split at random into five groups of five each, receiving low-dose or high-dose Ad26.COV2.S once or twice, or else placebo on both occasions.

The immunoSEQ Assay was used to sequence TCRbeta CDR3 regions. After extraction, genomic DNA underwent amplification by bias-controlled multiplex PCR, followed by high-throughput sequencing. In the authors' own workflow: Collapsing and filtering of sequences were performed to quantify the absolute abundance of each unique TCRbeta CDR3 region. T cell fraction was estimated by normalizing TCRbeta template counts to usable DNA, with usable DNA measured through amplification of reference genes found in all nucleated cells. Repertoire TCRs were annotated as SARS-CoV-2-specific by exact matching of V gene, CDR3 amino acid sequence and J gene to a known reactive TCR set. The reference SARS-CoV-2 TCR set came from MIRA and was filtered for enrichment in COVID-19-positive ImmuneCODE repertoires, removing public or cross-reactive TCRs. Using the MIRA antigens, annotated TCRs were further analysed by specific ORF or by position within an ORF. Breadth was defined as the number of annotated unique rearrangements divided by the total number of unique productive rearrangements, and depth was defined as the summed frequency of the annotated unique rearrangements. TCR breadth was compared between groups using two-sided Wilcoxon rank-sum tests. The clones in this table, taken by TCRdb from immuneACCESS, are in-frame only. Not every clone is retained; where verified, under half of the shortfall comes from an unresolved V gene, and the cause of the rest is unknown. That table is the source of V, J and clone size, and D and trimming were worked out from the DNA. This sample holds approximately 350,000 clones; about four fifths were observed only once. Around 7% of the sample rests with the top ten.

Read against the paper, the sample's treatment or condition label means: some 19 received Ad26.COV2.S at low or high dose, single or two shots; about 5 received placebo; per-sample allocation not given. For vaccine and placebo recipients, the sequenced repertoires came from samples collected on day 63 after the first injection. In Cohort 1b, about 25 adults aged 18-55 years were enrolled at a single site in Boston, USA, between 29 July and 7 August 2020. Ad26.COV2.S consisted of a replication-incompetent adenovirus type 26 vector by which a prefusion-stabilized SARS-CoV-2 spike protein from the original Wuhan strain was expressed. The full study reports these points: Comparing responses between vaccine doses or regimens was not something the study was powered to do. Non-spike TCR breadth was comparable between vaccine and placebo recipients, consistent with the vaccine containing only spike. The authors noted that the TCR breadth and depth analyses may have underestimated total T cell responses. Substantial breadth of spike-specific CD8+ and CD4+ T cell responses was reported after vaccination. Spike-specific TCR breadth was higher in Ad26.COV2.S recipients than in placebo recipients (P = 0.0014).

Points on this clone: It has no known antigen specificity. The sample holds no much larger clone one base away, and base qualities are not on file.

Reading from cysteine to phenylalanine, the CDR3 counts 13 amino acids. Kept here is only the CDR3 DNA, which spans 39 bases and is read in frame from base 1. The germline V end is reduced by 6 bases and the J end by 5 bases; junction bases left unmatched: 3. Per the germline V gene (reference sequence), MNHEY is the CDR1 and SMNVEV is the CDR2. The clonotype originates from a person between 18 and 65 years old who received the Ad26.COV2.S COVID-19 vaccine or a placebo. This material consisted of peripheral blood, taken in a trial of Ad26.COV2.S vaccine versus placebo. This sequence uses TRBV27 and TRBJ1-3, with 8 bases aligning to TRBD1. The CDR3 sequence is CASRDRGRNTIYF. Here is the DNA: TGTGCCAGCAGAGACAGGGGAAGAAACACCATATATTTT.